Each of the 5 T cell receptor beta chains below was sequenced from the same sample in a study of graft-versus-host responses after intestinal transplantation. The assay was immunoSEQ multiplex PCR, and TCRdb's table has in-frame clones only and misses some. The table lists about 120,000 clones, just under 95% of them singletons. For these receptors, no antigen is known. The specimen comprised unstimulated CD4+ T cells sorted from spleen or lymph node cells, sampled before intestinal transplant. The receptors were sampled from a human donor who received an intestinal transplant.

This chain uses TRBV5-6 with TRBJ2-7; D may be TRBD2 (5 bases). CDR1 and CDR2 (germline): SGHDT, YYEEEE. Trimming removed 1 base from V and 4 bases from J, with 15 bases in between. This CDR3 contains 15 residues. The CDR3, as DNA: TGTGCCAGCAGCTTGCTGGGTCTCGGGGAGTACGAGCAGTACTTC. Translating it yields CASSLLGLGEYEQYF.

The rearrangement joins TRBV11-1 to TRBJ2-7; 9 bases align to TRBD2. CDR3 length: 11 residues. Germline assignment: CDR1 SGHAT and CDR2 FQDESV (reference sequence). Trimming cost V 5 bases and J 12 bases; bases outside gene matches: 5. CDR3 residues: CASSVSGSRYF. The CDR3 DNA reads TGTGCCAGCAGCGTTAGCGGGAGTCGGTACTTC.

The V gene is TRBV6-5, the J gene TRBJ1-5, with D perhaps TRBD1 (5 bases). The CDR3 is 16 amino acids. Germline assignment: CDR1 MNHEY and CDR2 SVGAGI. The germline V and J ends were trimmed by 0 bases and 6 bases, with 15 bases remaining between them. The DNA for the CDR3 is TGTGCCAGCAGTTACTCGAACGTGGGAGGGGCTCAGCCCCAGCATTTT. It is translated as CASSYSNVGGAQPQHF.

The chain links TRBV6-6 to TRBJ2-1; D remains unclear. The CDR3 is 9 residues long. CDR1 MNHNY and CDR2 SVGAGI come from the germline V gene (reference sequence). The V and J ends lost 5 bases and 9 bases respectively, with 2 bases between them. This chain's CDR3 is CASSPEQFF. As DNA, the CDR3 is TGTGCCAGCAGTCCTGAGCAGTTCTTC.

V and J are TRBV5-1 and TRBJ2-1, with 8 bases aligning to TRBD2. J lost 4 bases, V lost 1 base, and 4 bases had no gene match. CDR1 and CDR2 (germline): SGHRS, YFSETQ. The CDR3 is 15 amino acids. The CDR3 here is CASSLLAGSYNEQFF. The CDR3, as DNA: TGCGCCAGCAGCTTGCTAGCGGGTTCTTACAATGAGCAGTTCTTC.